The source of this T cell receptor beta chain is a study of blood T cell repertoires in COVID-19. Study in general: The study drew acute and convalescent COVID-19 samples from the United States, Italy and Spain. The cDNA or gDNA used as material had been derived from T cells, B-cell-depleted T cells, or PBMCs.

Participants were aged about 18 to 89 years from 20 to 30 US areas. Assignment of participants to cohorts was predicated upon participant-reported clinical history. Method: immunoSEQ multiplex PCR; TCRdb's copy keeps in-frame clones and lacks some. The sample records about 200,000 clones, around 85% being singletons. Per germline, CDR1 MDHEN and CDR2 SYDVKM. V was clipped by 3 bases and J by 8 bases, with 13 bases between them. This CDR3 has 14 amino acids. The sequence was collected from a woman aged 40 to 50 with acute COVID-19. The specimen was PBMCs or T cells enriched from blood (not recorded which). This chain connects TRBV28 to TRBJ2-2; tentative D call: TRBD1 (6 bases). CDR3 coding DNA: TGTGCCAGCAGTTTTGGGCAGGGGATAGGGGAGCTGTTTTTT. Protein product: CASSFGQGIGELFF. The full variable domain, in which reference TRBV28 and TRBJ2-2 provide the parts outside the CDR3, is DVKVTQSSRYLVKRTGEKVFLECVQDMDHENMFWYRQDPGLGLRLIYFSYDVKMKEKGDIPEGYSVSREKKERFSLILESASTNQTSMYLCASSFGQGIGELFFGEGSRLTVL.